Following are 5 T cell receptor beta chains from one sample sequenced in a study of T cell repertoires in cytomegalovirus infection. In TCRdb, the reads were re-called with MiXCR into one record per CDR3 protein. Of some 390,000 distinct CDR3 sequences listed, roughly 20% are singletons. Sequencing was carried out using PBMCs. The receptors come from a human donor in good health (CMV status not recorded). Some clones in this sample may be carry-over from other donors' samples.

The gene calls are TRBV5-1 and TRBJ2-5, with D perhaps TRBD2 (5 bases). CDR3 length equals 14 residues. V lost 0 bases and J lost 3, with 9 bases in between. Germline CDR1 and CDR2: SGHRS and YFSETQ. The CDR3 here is CASSLGELKETQYF. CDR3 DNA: TGCGCCAGCAGCTTGGGGGAGCTGAAAGAGACCCAGTACTTC.

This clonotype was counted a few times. CDR3 residues: CASTPIGEQYF. DNA of the CDR3: TGTGCCAGCACCCCGATAGGGGAGCAGTACTTC. The chain recombines TRBV2 with TRBJ2-7; no clear D. V dropped 7 bases and J dropped 7 bases, with 11 bases sitting between them. The CDR3 is 11 amino acids. In germline, CDR1 is SNHLY, CDR2 FYNNEI.

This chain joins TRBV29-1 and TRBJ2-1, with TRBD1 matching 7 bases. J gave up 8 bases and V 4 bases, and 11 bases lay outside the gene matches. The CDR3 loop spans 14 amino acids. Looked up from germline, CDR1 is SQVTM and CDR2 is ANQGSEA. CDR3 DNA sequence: TGCAGCGTTGCGTCAGGGACAGCTATGGATGAGCAGTTCTTC. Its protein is CSVASGTAMDEQFF.

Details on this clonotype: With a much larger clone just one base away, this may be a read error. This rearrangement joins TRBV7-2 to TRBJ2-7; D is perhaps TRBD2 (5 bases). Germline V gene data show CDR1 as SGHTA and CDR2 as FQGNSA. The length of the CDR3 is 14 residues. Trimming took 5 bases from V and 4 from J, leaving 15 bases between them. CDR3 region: CASSRSERAYEQYF. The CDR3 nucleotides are TGTGCCAGCAGCCGAAGCGAGAGGGCGTACGAGCAGTACTTC.

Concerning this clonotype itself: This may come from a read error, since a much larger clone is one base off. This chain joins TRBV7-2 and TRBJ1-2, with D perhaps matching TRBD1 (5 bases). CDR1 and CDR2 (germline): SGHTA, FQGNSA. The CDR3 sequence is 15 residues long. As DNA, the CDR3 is TGTGCCGGCAGCTTTTCTTTACCGACAGTAGATGGCTACACCTTC. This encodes CAGSFSLPTVDGYTF.